This T cell receptor (beta chain) was found in a study of response to subunit inactivated influenza vaccine. At least ten counts were recorded for this clonotype. The V end was cut by 5 bases, the J end by 2 bases, with 14 bases between. Germline V gene data show CDR1 as LNHDA and CDR2 as SQIVND (reference sequence). This CDR3 has 15 residues. TCRdb re-derived calls from the RT-PCR reads in MiXCR, one entry per CDR3 protein. The top ten clones hold about a tenth of a sample with some 180,000 distinct CDR3 sequences, around 9.2% of them seen once. The sequence was collected from a man in his fifties who received an inactivated influenza vaccine. This rearrangement joins TRBV19 to TRBJ2-3, with D maybe TRBD1 (6 bases). Sequenced here: non-naive T cells sorted from PBMCs, sampled on the day of vaccination. In DNA, the CDR3 is TGTGCCAGTAGTGCAGGGGACCTACTCACAGATACGCAGTATTTT. Amino acids: CASSAGDLLTDTQYF.